The T cell receptor (beta chain) described here comes from a study of shared clonotypes between healthy human individuals. Here immunoSEQ multiplex PCR was the method, and the copy in TCRdb shows in-frame clones only, minus some. This table has around 240,000 clones, 65% to 70% appearing once. The V segment lost 4 bases and the J segment 6 bases; nucleotides outside the gene matches: 3. The germline gives CDR1 SGHRS, CDR2 YFSETQ. The CDR3 runs to 14 residues. The V call is TRBV5-1, the J call TRBJ2-2; 10 nucleotides match TRBD2. The sequenced sample was memory CD4+ T cells sorted from blood. Subset described: CD45RA-negative fraction. This sequence was found in a young man in good health. CDR3 sequence: CASSLAGAPGELFF. The CDR3 coding sequence is TGCGCCAGCAGCCTAGCGGGAGCCCCCGGGGAGCTGTTTTTT. The whole variable domain, filled in from reference TRBV5-1 and TRBJ2-2, reads KAGVTQTPRYLIKTRGQQVTLSCSPISGHRSVSWYQQTPGQGLQFLFEYFSETQRNKGNFPGRFSGRQFSNSRSEMNVSTLELGDSALYLCASSLAGAPGELFFGEGSRLTVL.